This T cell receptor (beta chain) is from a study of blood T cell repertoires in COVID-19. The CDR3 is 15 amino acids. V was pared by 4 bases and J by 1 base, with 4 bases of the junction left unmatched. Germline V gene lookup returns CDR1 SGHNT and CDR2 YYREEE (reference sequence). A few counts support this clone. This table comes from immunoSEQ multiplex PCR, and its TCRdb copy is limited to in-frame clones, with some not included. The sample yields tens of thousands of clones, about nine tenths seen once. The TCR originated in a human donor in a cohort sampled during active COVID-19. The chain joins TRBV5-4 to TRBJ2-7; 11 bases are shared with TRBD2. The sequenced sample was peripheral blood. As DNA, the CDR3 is TGTGCCAGCAGCACAAGGACTAGCGGGTCCTACGAGCAGTACTTC. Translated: CASSTRTSGSYEQYF.